This T cell receptor beta chain stems from a study of patients and donors after allogeneic stem cell transplantation. About this clonotype: The junction differs from germline at one of its ends, possibly a read error.

TCRdb re-called the RT-PCR reads with MiXCR, one entry per CDR3 protein. The data show more than 850,000 distinct CDR3 sequences, 15% to 20% seen once. This CDR3 spans 20 amino acids. Germline assignment: CDR1 SSHAT and CDR2 FNYEAQ (reference sequence). Sequenced input: blood, either unsorted or a sorted T cell fraction (not recorded which). The sequence came from a human donor who was either an allogeneic HSCT recipient or a stem cell or donor lymphocyte infusion donor (not recorded which). It is not recorded whose cells these are; they may come from a transplant donor. The rearrangement links TRBV7-7 to TRBJ2-2, with TRBD2 matching over 8 bases. The CDR3 region has the DNA TGTGCTAGCAGCTCACGGCCCCTCCTGCGACTAGCGAGGAACACCGGGGAGCTGTTTTTT. This translates into CASSSRPLLRLARNTGELFF.